These 5 T cell receptor beta chains were sequenced from one sample in a study of cytomegalovirus exposure and HLA in healthy donors. It was with 60 Vbeta and 13 Jbeta primers that the PCR ran. Profiling relied on immunoSEQ multiplex PCR, and the TCRdb table lists in-frame clones only, not all of them. The table lists about 200,000 clones, less than 85% of them singletons. Sample: PBMCs. The receptors were sampled from a girl aged 2 to 10 in good health and CMV-seronegative.

The gene calls are TRBV9 and TRBJ1-5, with D unresolved. This CDR3 has 13 residues. Germline values: CDR1 SGDLS, CDR2 YYNGEE. The V gene lost 4 bases and the J gene lost 3 bases, with 8 bases spanning the gap. For the CDR3, the DNA is TGTGCCAGCAGCTTTAGTGTCAATCAGCCCCAGCATTTT. Its translation is CASSFSVNQPQHF.

J is TRBJ2-7 and V is TRBV6-6, with a possible D match to TRBD2 (5 bases). Trimming left V 5 bases short and J 3 bases short, with 17 bases between. Germline V gene sequence: CDR1 MNHNY, CDR2 SVGAGI (reference sequence). The CDR3 spans 15 residues. The CDR3 sequence is CASSPNSGPIYEQYF. CDR3 coding DNA: TGTGCCAGCAGTCCTAACAGCGGACCGATCTACGAGCAGTACTTC.

The genes are TRBV6-4 and TRBJ1-1; 9 positions agree with TRBD1. Germline lookup yields CDR1 MRHNA and CDR2 SNTAGT. The V and J ends lost 7 bases and 4 bases, in that order; junction bases with no gene match: 13. The CDR3 runs 16 residues. For the CDR3, the DNA is TGTGCCAGCATTCCCACAGGGGGCTTTGGGCCCACTGAAGCTTTCTTT. The encoded protein is CASIPTGGFGPTEAFF.

The V and J genes are TRBV9 and TRBJ1-1; perhaps TRBD1 as D (5 bases). Looked up from germline, CDR1 is SGDLS and CDR2 is YYNGEE. V was trimmed by 3 bases and J by 0 bases, leaving 15 bases between them. The CDR3 sequence is 16 residues long. The CDR3 reads CASSGSAGTLNTEAFF. In DNA, the CDR3 is TGTGCCAGCAGCGGATCAGCCGGGACTCTGAACACTGAAGCTTTCTTT.

The chain carries TRBV7-9 and TRBJ1-2; TRBD1 matches at 8 bases. The CDR3 loop spans 15 amino acids. Germline V lookup: CDR1 SEHNR, CDR2 FQNEAQ (reference sequence). The V gene end was trimmed by 1 base and the J gene end by 4 bases; junction bases not matched to a gene: 5. The CDR3 bases are TGTGCCAGCAGCTTAGATCAGGGGGCAGGCTATGGCTACACCTTC. Protein: CASSLDQGAGYGYTF.